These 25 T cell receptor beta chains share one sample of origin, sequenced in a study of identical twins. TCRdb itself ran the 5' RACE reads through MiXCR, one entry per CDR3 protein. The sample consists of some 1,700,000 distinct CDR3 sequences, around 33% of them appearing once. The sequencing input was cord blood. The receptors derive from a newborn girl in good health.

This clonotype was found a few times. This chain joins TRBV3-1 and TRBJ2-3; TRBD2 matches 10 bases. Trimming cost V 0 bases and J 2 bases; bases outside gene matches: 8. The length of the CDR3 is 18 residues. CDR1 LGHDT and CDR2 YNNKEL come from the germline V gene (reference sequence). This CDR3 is CASSQDGIAGGYTDTQYF. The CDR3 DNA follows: TGTGCCAGCAGCCAAGATGGGATAGCGGGGGGTTACACAGATACGCAGTATTTT.

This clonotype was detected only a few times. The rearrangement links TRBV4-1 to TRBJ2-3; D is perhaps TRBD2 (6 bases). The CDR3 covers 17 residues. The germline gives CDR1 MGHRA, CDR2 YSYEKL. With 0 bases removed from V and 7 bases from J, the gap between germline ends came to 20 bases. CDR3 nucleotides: TGCGCCAGCAGCCAAGATGGGCAGGGCGGGATTTGGAATACGCAGTATTTT. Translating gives CASSQDGQGGIWNTQYF.

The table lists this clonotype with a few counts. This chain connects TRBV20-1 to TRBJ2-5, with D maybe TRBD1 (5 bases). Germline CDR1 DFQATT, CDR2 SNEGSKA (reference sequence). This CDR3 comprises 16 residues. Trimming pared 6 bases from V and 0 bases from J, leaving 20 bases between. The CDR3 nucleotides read TGCAGTGCAACGCTTTTGGGCAGGGTTTACCAAGAGACCCAGTACTTC. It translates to CSATLLGRVYQETQYF.

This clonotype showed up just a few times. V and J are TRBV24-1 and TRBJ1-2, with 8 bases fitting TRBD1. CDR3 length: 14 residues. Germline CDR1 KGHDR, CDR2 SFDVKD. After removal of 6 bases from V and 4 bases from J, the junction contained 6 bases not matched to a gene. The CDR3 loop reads CATSLSGTGYGYTF. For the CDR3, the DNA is TGTGCCACCAGTTTGAGCGGGACAGGCTATGGCTACACCTTC.

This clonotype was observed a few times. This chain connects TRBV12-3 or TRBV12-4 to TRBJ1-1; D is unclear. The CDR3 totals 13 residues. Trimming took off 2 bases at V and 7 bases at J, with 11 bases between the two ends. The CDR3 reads CASSLSLGGEAFF. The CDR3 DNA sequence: TGTGCCAGCAGTTTATCCCTCGGAGGTGAAGCTTTCTTT.

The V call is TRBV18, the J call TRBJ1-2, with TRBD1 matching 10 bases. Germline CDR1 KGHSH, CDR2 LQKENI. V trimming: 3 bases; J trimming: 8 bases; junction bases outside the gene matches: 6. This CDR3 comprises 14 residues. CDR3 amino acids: CASSPGQGPEGYTF. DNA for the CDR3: TGTGCCAGCTCACCGGGACAGGGGCCCGAGGGCTACACCTTC.

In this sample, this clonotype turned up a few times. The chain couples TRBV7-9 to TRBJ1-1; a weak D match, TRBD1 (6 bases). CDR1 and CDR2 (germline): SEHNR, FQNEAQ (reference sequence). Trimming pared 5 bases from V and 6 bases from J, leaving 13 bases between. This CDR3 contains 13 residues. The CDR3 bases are TGTGCCAGCAGCCTGGGGGCAGGGGCTGAAGCTTTCTTT. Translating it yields CASSLGAGAEAFF.

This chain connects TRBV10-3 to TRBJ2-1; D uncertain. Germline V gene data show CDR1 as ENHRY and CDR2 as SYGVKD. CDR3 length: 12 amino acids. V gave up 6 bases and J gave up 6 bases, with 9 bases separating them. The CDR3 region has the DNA TGTGCCATCAGCGGTCTTGGCAATGAGCAGTTCTTC. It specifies CAISGLGNEQFF.

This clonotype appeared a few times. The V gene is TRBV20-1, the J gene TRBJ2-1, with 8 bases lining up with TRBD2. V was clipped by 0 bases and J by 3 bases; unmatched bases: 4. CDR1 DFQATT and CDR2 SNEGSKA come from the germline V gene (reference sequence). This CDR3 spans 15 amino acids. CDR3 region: CSAREERGHYNEQFF. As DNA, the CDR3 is TGCAGTGCTAGAGAGGAGCGGGGGCACTACAATGAGCAGTTCTTC.

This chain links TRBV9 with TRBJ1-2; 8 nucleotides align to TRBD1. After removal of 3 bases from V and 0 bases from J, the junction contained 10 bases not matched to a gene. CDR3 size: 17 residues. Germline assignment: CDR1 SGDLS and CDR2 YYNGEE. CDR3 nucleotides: TGTGCCAGCAGCGGTACAGGGGGAAACTTCACTAACTATGGCTACACCTTC. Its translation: CASSGTGGNFTNYGYTF.

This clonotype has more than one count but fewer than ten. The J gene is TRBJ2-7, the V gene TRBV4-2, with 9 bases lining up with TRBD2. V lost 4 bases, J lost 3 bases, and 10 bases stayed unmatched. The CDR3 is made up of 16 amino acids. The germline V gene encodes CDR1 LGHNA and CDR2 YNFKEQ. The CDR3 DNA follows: TGTGCCAGCAGCCTCGGGCCTAGCGGGGACTTCTACGAGCAGTACTTC. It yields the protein CASSLGPSGDFYEQYF.

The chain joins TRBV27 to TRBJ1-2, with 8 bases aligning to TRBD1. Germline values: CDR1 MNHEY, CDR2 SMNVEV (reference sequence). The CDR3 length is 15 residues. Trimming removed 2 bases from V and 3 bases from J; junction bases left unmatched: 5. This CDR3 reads CASSLGPGGYYGYTF. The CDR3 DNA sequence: TGTGCCAGCAGTTTAGGACCAGGGGGCTACTATGGCTACACCTTC.

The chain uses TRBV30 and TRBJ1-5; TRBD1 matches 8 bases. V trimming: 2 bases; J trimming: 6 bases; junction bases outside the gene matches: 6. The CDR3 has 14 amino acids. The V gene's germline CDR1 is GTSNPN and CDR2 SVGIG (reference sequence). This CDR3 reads CAWSSRGRGQPQHF. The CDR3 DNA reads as TGTGCCTGGAGTTCCAGGGGGCGCGGTCAGCCCCAGCATTTT.

CDR3 sequence reads: CASSVRIAGGVNEQYF. The CDR3 DNA follows: TGTGCCAGCAGCGTTCGAATAGCGGGAGGGGTCAATGAGCAGTACTTC. The chain joins TRBV9 to TRBJ2-1; 11 bases are a match to TRBD2. The J call may be mistaken, given a closer DNA end match to TRBJ2-7. This CDR3 region has 16 residues. CDR1 is SGDLS, CDR2 YYNGEE, per germline.

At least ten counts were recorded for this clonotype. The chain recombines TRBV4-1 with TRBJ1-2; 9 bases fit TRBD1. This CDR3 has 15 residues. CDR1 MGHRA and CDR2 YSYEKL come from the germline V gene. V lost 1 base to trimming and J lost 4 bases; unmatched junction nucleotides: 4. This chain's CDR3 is CASSQGTDRGYGYTF. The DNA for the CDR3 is TGCGCCAGCAGCCAAGGGACGGACAGGGGCTATGGCTACACCTTC.

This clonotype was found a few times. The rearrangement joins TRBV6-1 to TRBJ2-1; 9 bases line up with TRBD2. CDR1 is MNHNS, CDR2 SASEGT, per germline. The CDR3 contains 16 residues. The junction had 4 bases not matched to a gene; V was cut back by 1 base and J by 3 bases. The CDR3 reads CASSEGLAGIYNEQFF. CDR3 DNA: TGTGCCAGCAGTGAAGGGCTAGCGGGAATCTACAATGAGCAGTTCTTC.

The CDR3 protein is CASSAVNVNTEAFF. As DNA, the CDR3 is TGTGCCAGCTCAGCCGTAAACGTGAACACTGAAGCTTTCTTT. The gene calls are TRBV18 and TRBJ1-1; D is undetermined. V lost 5 bases to trimming and J lost 0 bases, with 10 bases between them. In germline, CDR1 is KGHSH, CDR2 LQKENI. This CDR3 is built from 14 residues. The whole variable domain, remainder taken from reference TRBV18 and TRBJ1-1, is NAGVMQNPRHLVRRRGQEARLRCSPMKGHSHVYWYRQLPEEGLKFMVYLQKENIIDESGMPKERFSAEFPKEGPSILRIQQVVRGDSAAYFCASSAVNVNTEAFFGQGTRLTVV.

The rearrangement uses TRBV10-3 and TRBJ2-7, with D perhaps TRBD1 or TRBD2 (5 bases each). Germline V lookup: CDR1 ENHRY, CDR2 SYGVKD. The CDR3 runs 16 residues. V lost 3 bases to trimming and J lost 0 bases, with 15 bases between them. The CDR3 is CAISDALGTSSYEQYF. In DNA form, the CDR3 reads TGTGCCATCAGTGACGCCTTGGGGACCTCCTCCTACGAGCAGTACTTC.

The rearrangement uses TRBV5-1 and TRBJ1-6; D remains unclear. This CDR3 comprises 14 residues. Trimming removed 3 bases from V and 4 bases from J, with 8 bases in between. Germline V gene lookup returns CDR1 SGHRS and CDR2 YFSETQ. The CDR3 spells CASSSGVYNSPLHF. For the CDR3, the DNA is TGCGCCAGCAGCTCCGGGGTATATAATTCACCCCTCCACTTT.

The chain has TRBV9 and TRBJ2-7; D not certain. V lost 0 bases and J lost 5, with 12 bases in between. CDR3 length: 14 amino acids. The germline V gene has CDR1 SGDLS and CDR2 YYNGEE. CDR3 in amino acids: CASSVEPRSNEQYF. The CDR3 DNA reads TGTGCCAGCAGCGTAGAACCCCGGAGTAACGAGCAGTACTTC.

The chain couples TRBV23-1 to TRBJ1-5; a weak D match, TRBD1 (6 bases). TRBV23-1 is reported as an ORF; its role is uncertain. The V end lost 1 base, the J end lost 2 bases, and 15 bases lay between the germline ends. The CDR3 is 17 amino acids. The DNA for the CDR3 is TGCGCCAGCAGTCAATGTGGGGGCGTACGGGGCAATCAGCCCCAGCATTTT. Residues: CASSQCGGVRGNQPQHF.

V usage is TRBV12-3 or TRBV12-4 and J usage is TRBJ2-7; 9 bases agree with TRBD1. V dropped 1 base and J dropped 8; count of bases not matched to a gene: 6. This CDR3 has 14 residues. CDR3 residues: CASSLGTGTGKQYF. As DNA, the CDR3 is TGTGCCAGCAGTTTAGGGACCGGGACAGGGAAGCAGTACTTC.

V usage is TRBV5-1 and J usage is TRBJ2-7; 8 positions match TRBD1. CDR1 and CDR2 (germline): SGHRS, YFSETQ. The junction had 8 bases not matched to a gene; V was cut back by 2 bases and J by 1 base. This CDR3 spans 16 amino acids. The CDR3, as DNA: TGCGCCAGCAGCTTAGAACCGGGACAGGCTTCCTACGAGCAGTACTTC. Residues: CASSLEPGQASYEQYF.

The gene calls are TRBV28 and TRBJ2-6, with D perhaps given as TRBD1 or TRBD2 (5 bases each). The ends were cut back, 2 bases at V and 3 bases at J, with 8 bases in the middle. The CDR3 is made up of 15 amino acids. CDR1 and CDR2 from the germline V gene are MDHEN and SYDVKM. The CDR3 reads CASSLPGLGANVLTF. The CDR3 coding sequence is TGTGCCAGCAGTTTACCGGGGCTTGGGGCCAACGTCCTGACTTTC.

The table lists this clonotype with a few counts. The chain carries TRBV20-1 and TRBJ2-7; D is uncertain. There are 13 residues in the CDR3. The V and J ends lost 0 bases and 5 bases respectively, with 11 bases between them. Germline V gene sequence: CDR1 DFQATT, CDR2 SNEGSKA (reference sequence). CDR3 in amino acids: CSARDTRVHEQYF. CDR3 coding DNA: TGCAGTGCTAGAGATACAAGGGTCCACGAGCAGTACTTC.